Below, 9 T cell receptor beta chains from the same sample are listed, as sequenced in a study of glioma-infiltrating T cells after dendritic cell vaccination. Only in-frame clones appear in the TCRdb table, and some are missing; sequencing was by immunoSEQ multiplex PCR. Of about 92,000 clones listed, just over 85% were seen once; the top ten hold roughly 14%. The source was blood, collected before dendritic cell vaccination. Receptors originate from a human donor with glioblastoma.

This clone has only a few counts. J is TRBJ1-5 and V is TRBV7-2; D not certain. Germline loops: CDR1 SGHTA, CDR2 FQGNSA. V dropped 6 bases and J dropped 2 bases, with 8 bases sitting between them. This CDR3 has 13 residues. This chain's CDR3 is CASRVTGNQPQHF. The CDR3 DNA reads TGTGCCAGCAGGGTAACTGGCAATCAGCCCCAGCATTTT.

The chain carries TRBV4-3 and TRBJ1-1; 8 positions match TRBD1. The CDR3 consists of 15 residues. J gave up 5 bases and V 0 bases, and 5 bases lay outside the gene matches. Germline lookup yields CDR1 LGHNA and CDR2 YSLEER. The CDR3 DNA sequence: TGCGCCAGCAGCCAAGAGGACAGGGACGGGACTGAAGCTTTCTTT. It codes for CASSQEDRDGTEAFF.

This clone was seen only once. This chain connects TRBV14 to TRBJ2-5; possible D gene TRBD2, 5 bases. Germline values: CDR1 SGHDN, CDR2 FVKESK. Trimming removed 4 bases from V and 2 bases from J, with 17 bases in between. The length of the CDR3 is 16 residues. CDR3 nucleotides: TGTGCCAGCAGCCTTACCAGAGGTGGCGGGCAAGAGACCCAGTACTTC. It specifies CASSLTRGGGQETQYF.

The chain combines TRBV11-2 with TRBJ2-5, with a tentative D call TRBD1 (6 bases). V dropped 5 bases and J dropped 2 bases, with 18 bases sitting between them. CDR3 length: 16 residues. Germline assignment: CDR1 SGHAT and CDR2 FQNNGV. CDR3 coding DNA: TGTGCCAGCAGCCGCCCACAGGGAACATTACAAGAGACCCAGTACTTC. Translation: CASSRPQGTLQETQYF.

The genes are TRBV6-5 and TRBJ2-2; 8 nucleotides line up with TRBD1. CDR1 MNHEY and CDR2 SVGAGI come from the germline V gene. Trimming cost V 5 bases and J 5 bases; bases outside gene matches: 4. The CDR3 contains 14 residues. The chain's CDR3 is CASSPQGATGELFF. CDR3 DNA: TGTGCCAGCAGTCCCCAGGGGGCTACCGGGGAGCTGTTTTTT.

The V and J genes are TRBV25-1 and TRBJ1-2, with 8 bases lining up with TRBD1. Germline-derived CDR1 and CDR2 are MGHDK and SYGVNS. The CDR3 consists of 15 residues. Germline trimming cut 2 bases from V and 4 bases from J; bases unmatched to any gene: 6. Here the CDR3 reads CASSEPGQGIYGYTF. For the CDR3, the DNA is TGTGCCAGCAGTGAACCCGGACAGGGAATCTATGGCTACACCTTC.

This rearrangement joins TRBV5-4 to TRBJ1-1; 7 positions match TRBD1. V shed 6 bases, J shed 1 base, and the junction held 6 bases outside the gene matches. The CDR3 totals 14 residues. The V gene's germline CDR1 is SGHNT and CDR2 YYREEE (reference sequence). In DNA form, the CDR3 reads TGTGCCAGCACCCGGGACAGCTCGAACACTGAAGCTTTCTTT. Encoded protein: CASTRDSSNTEAFF.

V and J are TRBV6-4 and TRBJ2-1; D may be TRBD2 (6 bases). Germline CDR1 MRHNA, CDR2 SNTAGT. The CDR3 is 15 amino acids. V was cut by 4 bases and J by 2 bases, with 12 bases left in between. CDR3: CASSVGGEPYNEQFF. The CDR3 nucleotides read TGTGCCAGCAGTGTGGGCGGGGAACCCTACAATGAGCAGTTCTTC.

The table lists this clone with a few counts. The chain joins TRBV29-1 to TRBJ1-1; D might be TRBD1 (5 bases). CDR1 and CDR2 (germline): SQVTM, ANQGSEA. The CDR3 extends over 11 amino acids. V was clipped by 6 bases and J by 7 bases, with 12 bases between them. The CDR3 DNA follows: TGCAGCGTAAAAGACAGTGTTGAAGCTTTCTTT. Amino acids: CSVKDSVEAFF.